A single T cell receptor beta chain is shown here with its context. No antigen is known for it. Germline V gene sequence: CDR1 DFQATT, CDR2 SNEGSKA (reference sequence). The CDR3 is made up of 12 amino acids. The record originates from a study of T cells expressing NK-cell markers. At the level of the study: Researchers got TCR beta repertoires out of sorted CD3+CD56+NKG2C+, CD3+CD56+NKG2C- and CD3+CD56-NKG2C+ T cells. The sequencing cohort of eight donors included seven HCMV-seropositive individuals and one seronegative individual.

General study points: The study found these clonotypes also leading the CD3+CD56-NKG2C+ fraction in a few donors.

TCRdb reprocessed the 5' RACE reads and stores each CDR3 protein as one record, lacking DNA. The sample table sets out fewer than 400,000 distinct CDR3 sequences. This TCR was sampled from a man aged 18-75 years in good health. The chain recombines TRBV20-1 with TRBJ1-5; there is no DNA to check the TCRdb D call of TRBD1. Sequencing was carried out using blood T cells: a sorted CD56 or NKG2C T cell subset, CD4+ or CD8+ T cells, or bulk PBMC T cells (not recorded which). CDR3 sequence reads: CSARRGRQPQHF.